This T cell receptor beta chain was found in a study of beta chain features in type 1 diabetes. This CDR3 has 13 residues. The germline CDR1 and CDR2 sequences are SEHNR and FQNEAQ (reference sequence). V was pared by 8 bases and J by 9 bases, with 7 bases of the junction left unmatched. Concerning this clone itself: Its antigen is unidentified.

Reverse transcribing all isolated RNA meant expressed TCRB transcripts were sequenced. Sequenced by immunoSEQ multiplex PCR; TCRdb stores in-frame clones only, minus some. The top ten hold under 8.5% of the sample, which has about 320,000 clones, 13% to 15% seen once. Study-wide findings and caveats: Sequencing the cDNA could make cells with high TCR expression show up more than they should.

Sorting of CD4+ naive, central memory, regulatory and stem cell-like memory cells was performed via CD45RO/CCR7/CD25/CD127/CD95/CD27. V usage is TRBV7-9 and J usage is TRBJ2-1, with TRBD1 identical over 10 bases. Input material: central memory CD4+ T cells from blood. This TCR came from a man aged 30-40 years in good health. The CDR3 nucleotides are TGTGCCAGCGGGGGACAGGGGAGAGGTGAGCAGTTCTTC. Translating it yields CASGGQGRGEQFF.